This T cell receptor (beta chain) emerged from a study of CD8 T cells in Susac syndrome. V was pared by 4 bases and J by 7 bases, with 5 bases of the junction left unmatched. Germline CDR1 SGDLS, CDR2 YYNGEE. The CDR3 is 12 amino acids. An amount of RNA that ranged from roughly 0.5 to 1 ug was reverse transcribed with random hexamers. In TCRdb, the immunoSEQ multiplex PCR reads were re-called with MiXCR into one record per CDR3 protein. This table holds under 95,000 distinct CDR3 sequences, roughly 94% found once. The genes are TRBV9 and TRBJ2-7, with TRBD2 matching over 7 bases. Sequences were obtained from CD8+ T cells from PBMCs. The receptor comes from a human donor with Susac syndrome. This CDR3 is CASSTGLEEQYF. For the CDR3, the DNA is TGTGCCAGCAGCACAGGACTAGAAGAGCAGTACTTC.